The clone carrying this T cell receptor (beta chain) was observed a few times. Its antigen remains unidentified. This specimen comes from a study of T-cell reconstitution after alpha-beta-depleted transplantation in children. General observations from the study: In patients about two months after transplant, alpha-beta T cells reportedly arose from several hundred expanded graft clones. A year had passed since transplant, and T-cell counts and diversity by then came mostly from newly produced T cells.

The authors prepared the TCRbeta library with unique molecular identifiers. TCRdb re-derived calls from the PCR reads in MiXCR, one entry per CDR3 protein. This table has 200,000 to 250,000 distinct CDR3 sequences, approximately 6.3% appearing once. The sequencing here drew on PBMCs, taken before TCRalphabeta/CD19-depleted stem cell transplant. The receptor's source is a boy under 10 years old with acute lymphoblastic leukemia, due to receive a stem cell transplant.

The CDR3 loop is CASSRGGAGGDPDTQYF. The CDR3 coding sequence is TGTGCCAGCAGTCGTGGAGGGGCGGGAGGGGACCCAGATACGCAGTATTTT. The chain has TRBV5-4 and TRBJ2-3, with 9 bases matching TRBD2. CDR3 length: 17 amino acids. Losses at the gene ends were 5 bases for V and 4 bases for J; bases not matched to a gene: 14. Germline V gene sequence: CDR1 SGHNT, CDR2 YYREEE (reference sequence). Drawing the rest from reference TRBV5-4 and TRBJ2-3, the complete variable domain is ETGVTQSPTHLIKTRGQQVTLRCSSQSGHNTVSWYQQALGQGPQFIFQYYREEENGRGNFPPRFSGLQFPNYSSELNVNALELDDSALYLCASSRGGAGGDPDTQYFGPGTRLTVL.